The 27 T cell receptor beta chains listed next were all sequenced from one sample in a study of Ad26.COV2.S vaccination and SARS-CoV-2 variants. Measured with immunoSEQ multiplex PCR; TCRdb has only the in-frame clones, and not every one. Of about 380,000 clones in the sample, about 83% were seen once. Stated treatment: over 15 received Ad26.COV2.S at low or high dose, single or two shots; about 5 received placebo; per-sample allocation not given. Specimen acquisition occurred on day 63 following the initial vaccine or placebo injection. The sequencing here drew on peripheral blood, taken in a trial of Ad26.COV2.S vaccine versus placebo. Receptors originate from a person aged 18-65 years who received the Ad26.COV2.S COVID-19 vaccine or a placebo.

This chain joins TRBV19 and TRBJ1-1; TRBD1 agrees at 7 bases. The junction had 11 bases not matched to a gene; V was cut back by 7 bases and J by 3 bases. The CDR3 runs to 15 residues. The germline V gene has CDR1 LNHDA and CDR2 SQIVND (reference sequence). Here the CDR3 reads CASNDRVIKDTEAFF. The DNA of the CDR3 is TGTGCCAGTAACGACAGGGTTATCAAAGACACTGAAGCTTTCTTT.

CDR3: CASSPLEGRGEKLFF. The CDR3 region has the DNA TGTGCCAGCAGTCCTTTAGAGGGAAGAGGTGAAAAACTGTTTTTT. V is TRBV2 and J is TRBJ1-4; D is uncertain. The CDR3 sequence is 15 residues long. Germline CDR1 reads SNHLY; CDR2 reads FYNNEI. The V and J ends lost 5 bases and 7 bases respectively, with 17 bases between them.

The chain has TRBV19 and TRBJ1-1, with D possibly being TRBD1 (5 bases). Germline loops: CDR1 LNHDA, CDR2 SQIVND (reference sequence). The CDR3 extends over 16 amino acids. Trimming stripped 6 bases from V and 4 bases from J, with 21 bases between. Here the CDR3 DNA reads TGTGCCAGTAGCCGGCTAGGAGGGATGGGGGTCACTGAAGCTTTCTTT. As protein: CASSRLGGMGVTEAFF.

This clone appeared a few times. In DNA, the CDR3 is TGTGCCAGCAGGGACACGAGCTCTGGAAACACCATATATTTT. Protein: CASRDTSSGNTIYF. V and J are TRBV2 and TRBJ1-3; tentatively, D is TRBD1 (5 bases). This CDR3 is 14 amino acids long. Germline V gives CDR1 SNHLY, CDR2 FYNNEI. Trimming took off 6 bases at V and 0 bases at J, with 9 bases between the two ends.

The chain has TRBV7-9 and TRBJ2-7, with D uncertain. The V end lost 5 bases, the J end lost 2 bases, and 13 bases lay between the germline ends. The germline CDR1 and CDR2 sequences are SEHNR and FQNEAQ (reference sequence). The CDR3 runs to 14 residues. CDR3 amino acids: CASSRWVGTYEQYF. The CDR3 DNA sequence: TGTGCCAGCAGCCGCTGGGTAGGTACCTACGAGCAGTACTTC.

This clone occurred a few times. The CDR3 nucleotides read TGTGCCAGCAGCCAGCAGGGCTACACTGAAGCTTTCTTT. Translating it yields CASSQQGYTEAFF. The chain carries TRBV14 and TRBJ1-1; D perhaps matches TRBD1 (5 bases). CDR1 SGHDN and CDR2 FVKESK come from the germline V gene. With 3 bases removed from V and 3 bases from J, the gap between germline ends came to 8 bases. This CDR3 has 13 residues.

This chain links TRBV3-1 (or the pseudogene TRBV3-2) with TRBJ2-1; the D is unclear. Germline V CDR1 and CDR2: LGHDT, YNNKEL (reference sequence). Trimming took 4 bases from V and 8 from J, leaving 12 bases between them. The CDR3 has 13 residues. CDR3 protein: CASSPGRWHEQFF. CDR3 nucleotide sequence: TGTGCCAGCAGCCCCGGCAGATGGCATGAGCAGTTCTTC.

This chain links TRBV5-1 with TRBJ1-2; D might be TRBD1 (5 bases). V gave up 4 bases and J gave up 4 bases, with 11 bases separating them. Per germline, CDR1 SGHRS and CDR2 YFSETQ. The CDR3 sequence is 13 residues long. The CDR3 reads CASSERGSYGYTF. For the CDR3, the DNA is TGCGCCAGCAGCGAAAGGGGTTCCTATGGCTACACCTTC.

About this clone itself: This CDR3 is also generated by other DNA sequences in the sample. The chain employs TRBV9 and TRBJ2-2; unclear D gene. This CDR3 has 13 amino acids. In germline, CDR1 is SGDLS, CDR2 YYNGEE. Trimming shortened V by 0 bases and J by 4 bases, and 4 bases separated the two germline ends. DNA of the CDR3: TGTGCCAGCAGCGTAGATCTCACCGGGGAGCTGTTTTTT. Its protein product is CASSVDLTGELFF.

The rearrangement uses TRBV6-5 and TRBJ2-7; 9 bases match TRBD2. The germline V gene encodes CDR1 MNHEY and CDR2 SVGAGI. J gave up 9 bases and V 5 bases, and 14 bases lay outside the gene matches. The CDR3 spans 15 residues. DNA for the CDR3: TGTGCCAGCAGTCCCTTCGCGGGAGGGCCACAGGGGCAGTACTTC. Protein sequence: CASSPFAGGPQGQYF.

This clone is a singleton in its sample. CDR3 loop: CASSLAANYGYTF. CDR3 DNA: TGTGCCAGCAGCTTAGCAGCTAACTATGGCTACACCTTC. The chain recombines TRBV7-2 with TRBJ1-2; D is unresolved. V lost 0 bases and J 0 bases, leaving 2 bases between the germline ends. The germline CDR1 and CDR2 sequences are SGHTA and FQGNSA. This CDR3 is 13 amino acids long. The entire variable domain, with the rest obtained from reference TRBV7-2 and TRBJ1-2, is as follows: GAGVSQSPSNKVTEKGKDVELRCDPISGHTALYWYRQSLGQGLEFLIYFQGNSAPDKSGLPSDRFSAERTGGSVSTLTIQRTQQEDSAVYLCASSLAANYGYTFGSGTRLTVV.

This clone appeared a single time. The chain combines TRBV7-9 with TRBJ1-1; 10 nucleotides align to TRBD1. V shed 3 bases and J 11 bases; nucleotides not matched to a gene: 9. This CDR3 has 14 amino acids. In germline, CDR1 is SEHNR, CDR2 FQNEAQ (reference sequence). In DNA, the CDR3 is TGTGCCAGCAGCTTCGGGACAGGGGCTTTGGGGGCTTTCTTT. As protein: CASSFGTGALGAFF.

The chain links TRBV21-1 to TRBJ1-1; the table's D call, TRBD1, has no DNA check behind it. TRBV21-1 is noted as a pseudogene. The CDR3 covers 13 residues. CDR3 sequence: CASSKQGATEAFF. The CDR3 bases are TGTGCCAGCAGCAAACAGGGGGCCACTGAAGCTTTCTTT.

This clone was recorded once. This chain connects TRBV7-8 to TRBJ1-2; unclear D gene. V lost 5 bases and J lost 8, with 24 bases in between. This CDR3 has 16 residues. Germline V gene data show CDR1 as SGHVS and CDR2 as FQNEAQ. The CDR3 protein is CASSLRHFTDSGGYTF. Written as DNA, the CDR3 is TGTGCCAGCAGCCTTCGGCATTTCACAGACTCCGGGGGCTACACCTTC.

This chain connects TRBV4-2 to TRBJ2-7; D is undetermined. Trimming cost V 4 bases and J 3 bases, with 13 bases left between them. This CDR3 has 14 residues. Looked up from germline, CDR1 is LGHNA and CDR2 is YNFKEQ. The CDR3: CASSPPDNYYEQYF. CDR3 bases: TGTGCCAGCAGCCCACCTGACAATTACTACGAGCAGTACTTC.

The sample holds a few counts of this clone. The chain joins TRBV6-2 or TRBV6-3 to TRBJ2-6; 8 nucleotides match TRBD1. After removal of 2 bases from V and 3 bases from J, the junction contained 6 bases not matched to a gene. The CDR3 spans 17 residues. Looked up from germline, CDR1 is MNHEY and CDR2 is SVGEGT. Here the CDR3 reads CASSYDPGGVGANVLTF. In DNA, the CDR3 is TGTGCCAGCAGTTACGATCCAGGGGGCGTTGGGGCCAACGTCCTGACTTTC.

J is TRBJ2-3 and V is TRBV5-1, with 8 bases identical to TRBD2. The CDR3 has 15 residues. Germline V gene lookup returns CDR1 SGHRS and CDR2 YFSETQ. V shed 3 bases, J shed 5 bases, and the junction held 8 bases outside the gene matches. The CDR3 is CASSSRGGREDTQYF. The CDR3 DNA follows: TGCGCCAGCAGCTCCCGGGGGGGCCGGGAAGATACGCAGTATTTT.

The V gene is TRBV5-6, the J gene TRBJ1-2; 7 bases are shared with TRBD1. The CDR3 consists of 13 residues. V lost 4 bases, J lost 7 bases, and 7 bases stayed unmatched. Germline CDR1 SGHDT, CDR2 YYEEEE. The CDR3 loop is CASSPMRQGGYTF. The CDR3 DNA reads TGTGCCAGCAGCCCGATGAGACAGGGTGGCTACACCTTC.

This CDR3 reads CASNQGVSEKLFF. As DNA, the CDR3 is TGTGCCAGCAATCAGGGAGTAAGTGAAAAACTGTTTTTT. J is TRBJ1-4 and V is TRBV2, with D maybe TRBD1 (5 bases). The CDR3 length is 13 residues. Trimming pared 7 bases from V and 7 bases from J, leaving 13 bases between. Germline CDR1 SNHLY, CDR2 FYNNEI.

Only a few counts were recorded for this clone. V is TRBV7-6 and J is TRBJ1-2; D not certain. The CDR3 runs 13 residues. Germline lookup yields CDR1 SGHVS and CDR2 FNYEAQ. Trimming removed 5 bases from V and 2 bases from J, with 9 bases in between. CDR3 nucleotides: TGTGCCAGCAGCCCCCGACGGAACTATGGCTACACCTTC. This translates into CASSPRRNYGYTF.

This chain joins TRBV5-1 and TRBJ1-1; D unresolved. Germline V gene data show CDR1 as SGHRS and CDR2 as YFSETQ. This CDR3 comprises 14 residues. V lost 0 bases, J lost 2 bases, and 8 bases lay in between. The CDR3 reads CASSLGWGNTEAFF. The CDR3 coding sequence is TGCGCCAGCAGCTTGGGATGGGGTAACACTGAAGCTTTCTTT.

The V call is TRBV6-4, the J call TRBJ1-2, with TRBD1 identical over 9 bases. The CDR3 extends over 13 amino acids. CDR1 and CDR2 (germline): MRHNA, SNTAGT. J lost 13 bases, V lost 3 bases, and 9 bases had no gene match. The CDR3 loop reads CASSEGQGRRRTF. The CDR3 region has the DNA TGTGCCAGCAGTGAGGGACAGGGTCGCAGGCGCACCTTC.

There are a few counts of this clone. J is TRBJ2-3 and V is TRBV6-5; no clear D gene. The CDR3 is 13 amino acids. V shed 0 bases and J shed 6 bases, with 7 bases lying between them. CDR1 and CDR2 (germline): MNHEY, SVGAGI. Here the CDR3 DNA reads TGTGCCAGCAGTTACTCCCTCCGGGATACGCAGTATTTT. Protein product: CASSYSLRDTQYF.

This clone is a singleton in its sample. The CDR3 spells CASNPRGENEQFF. The CDR3 DNA is TGTGCCAGTAACCCCAGGGGGGAGAATGAGCAGTTCTTC. V and J are TRBV19 and TRBJ2-1; weak D call: TRBD1 (7 bases). The CDR3 is made up of 13 amino acids. Trimming left V 7 bases short and J 7 bases short, with 14 bases between. Per germline, CDR1 LNHDA and CDR2 SQIVND (reference sequence).

This clone was observed a few times. V is TRBV7-2 and J is TRBJ1-5; 8 bases fit TRBD1. The CDR3 is 15 amino acids. With 6 bases clipped from V and 3 bases from J, the junction kept 7 bases outside the gene matches. CDR1 is SGHTA, CDR2 FQGNSA, per germline. The CDR3 nucleotides are TGTGCCAGCAGTCCGGACAGGGTTCCCAATCAGCCCCAGCATTTT. As protein: CASSPDRVPNQPQHF.

This clone appeared a single time. V is TRBV19 and J is TRBJ1-1; D uncertain. This CDR3 is 13 amino acids long. Deletions cut 3 bases from V and 4 bases from J, with 9 bases between. CDR1 and CDR2 from the germline V gene are LNHDA and SQIVND (reference sequence). The CDR3 region has the DNA TGTGCCAGTAGTATCCGGGGTTTCACTGAAGCTTTCTTT. Encoded protein: CASSIRGFTEAFF.

The CDR3 region has the DNA TGTGCCAGTAGTCCCTTCCGGACATCCTCCGGGGAGCTGTTTTTT. It is translated as CASSPFRTSSGELFF. The rearrangement joins TRBV19 to TRBJ2-2, with TRBD1 as a possible D gene (5 bases). Per the germline V gene, CDR1 is LNHDA and CDR2 is SQIVND (reference sequence). V was pared by 5 bases and J by 6 bases, with 16 bases between. The CDR3 loop spans 15 amino acids.